These 30 T cell receptor beta chains were sequenced from one sample in a study of radiotherapy plus CTLA-4 blockade in lung cancer (dated by TCRdb to between 2018 and 2020). Receptor libraries were prepared by the immunoSEQ multiplex PCR assay. TCRdb re-hosts the immuneACCESS table, in-frame sequences only. Its copies lack some clones; in the studies checked, an unresolved V gene accounts for under half of them, and the cause for the rest is not known. The sample table records 110,000 or so clones; about 83% of these occur just once. Roughly 5.2% of the sample rests with the top ten. The sample was peripheral blood, taken from a patient treated with radiotherapy plus ipilimumab. Every receptor here comes from a human donor with non-small cell lung cancer who had a partial response to radiotherapy plus ipilimumab.

This chain connects TRBV7-9 to TRBJ1-4; 8 bases match TRBD1. The CDR3 length is 15 residues. V was pared by 3 bases and J by 10 bases, with 10 bases of the junction left unmatched. CDR1 SEHNR and CDR2 FQNEAQ come from the germline V gene (reference sequence). The chain's CDR3 is CASSLGVQGARKLFF. CDR3 nucleotide sequence: TGTGCCAGCAGCTTGGGGGTCCAGGGGGCGAGAAAACTGTTTTTT.

This clone was seen a single time. This chain links TRBV7-9 with TRBJ2-1; D unclear. The length of the CDR3 is 17 residues. Germline V gives CDR1 SEHNR, CDR2 FQNEAQ (reference sequence). V was clipped by 6 bases and J by 0 bases, with 18 bases between them. The CDR3: CASSPDGFTGSYNEQFF. In DNA form, the CDR3 reads TGTGCCAGCAGTCCAGACGGGTTTACGGGCTCCTACAATGAGCAGTTCTTC.

The chain employs TRBV7-9 and TRBJ2-1; D perhaps matches TRBD2 (7 bases). The V end was cut by 1 base, the J end by 8 bases, with 21 bases between. Germline loops: CDR1 SEHNR, CDR2 FQNEAQ (reference sequence). The CDR3 totals 17 residues. CDR3 nucleotide sequence: TGTGCCAGCAGCTTAGTAGGGGGGGGAGGGCTTTACGATGAGCAGTTCTTC. Amino acid sequence: CASSLVGGGGLYDEQFF.

The J gene is TRBJ2-2, the V gene TRBV5-3, with TRBD2 matching 14 bases. TRBV5-3 is an open reading frame, and its role is uncertain. The V and J ends lost 4 bases and 4 bases, in that order; junction bases with no gene match: 6. The CDR3 length is 17 residues. CDR3 protein: CARSKDGLAGGTGELFF. DNA of the CDR3: TGTGCCAGAAGCAAAGATGGACTAGCGGGAGGCACCGGGGAGCTGTTTTTT.

V is TRBV10-3 and J is TRBJ2-5; possibly TRBD1 for D (6 bases). With 7 bases removed from V and 2 bases from J, the gap between germline ends came to 14 bases. This CDR3 has 14 residues. CDR1 and CDR2 from the germline V gene are ENHRY and SYGVKD. In DNA form, the CDR3 reads TGTGCCATCAAAGAGAAACAGGGTCAAGAGACCCAGTACTTC. Residues: CAIKEKQGQETQYF.

This clone was picked up a small number of times. This chain connects TRBV6-5 to TRBJ1-5; tentative D call: TRBD1 (6 bases). Germline V gene data show CDR1 as MNHEY and CDR2 as SVGAGI. This CDR3 spans 13 amino acids. V was cut by 4 bases and J by 9 bases, with 13 bases left in between. The CDR3 here is CASSLRVGGPQHF. The DNA of the CDR3 is TGTGCCAGCAGTTTAAGGGTAGGGGGGCCCCAGCATTTT.

This clone was seen a few times. This chain links TRBV28 with TRBJ1-1; D is unclear. The germline V gene has CDR1 MDHEN and CDR2 SYDVKM. The length of the CDR3 is 12 residues. The ends were cut back, 7 bases at V and 5 bases at J, with 11 bases in the middle. The CDR3 is CASNMTPTEAFF. Written as DNA, the CDR3 is TGTGCCAGCAACATGACACCTACTGAAGCTTTCTTT.

This chain uses TRBV19 with TRBJ2-1; D gene uncertain. CDR3 size: 13 residues. Trimming took off 3 bases at V and 5 bases at J, with 8 bases between the two ends. CDR1 and CDR2 (germline): LNHDA, SQIVND (reference sequence). The CDR3: CASSMSGDNEQFF. CDR3 coding DNA: TGTGCCAGTAGTATGTCGGGTGACAATGAGCAGTTCTTC.

The count of this clone is one. The chain is built from TRBV9 and TRBJ2-1; the D is unclear. The germline V gene has CDR1 SGDLS and CDR2 YYNGEE. CDR3 length: 15 amino acids. The V end was cut by 2 bases, the J end by 0 bases, with 9 bases between. CDR3 in DNA: TGTGCCAGCAGCGTGGAGTCCTTCTCCTACAATGAGCAGTTCTTC. Translating it yields CASSVESFSYNEQFF.

The V call is TRBV2, the J call TRBJ1-2; D is uncertain. V lost 6 bases and J lost 2, with 13 bases in between. The CDR3 has 14 residues. Per the germline V gene, CDR1 is SNHLY and CDR2 is FYNNEI. CDR3 DNA sequence: TGTGCCAGCAGCCCCTTGGGCCAAAACTATGGCTACACCTTC. This encodes CASSPLGQNYGYTF.

This clone was seen once. The rearrangement links TRBV6-5 to TRBJ1-1, with TRBD1 matching 8 bases. The ends lost 5 bases at V and 0 bases at J; junction bases unmatched: 5. Germline V gene sequence: CDR1 MNHEY, CDR2 SVGAGI. CDR3 length: 15 residues. The CDR3 DNA reads as TGTGCCAGCAGTCGACAGGGGAATATGAACACTGAAGCTTTCTTT. Translation gives CASSRQGNMNTEAFF.

The chain employs TRBV19 and TRBJ1-5; weak D call: TRBD1 (5 bases). Germline V gene lookup returns CDR1 LNHDA and CDR2 SQIVND (reference sequence). The V end lost 5 bases, the J end lost 3 bases, and 14 bases lay between the germline ends. The CDR3 runs 15 residues. CDR3 nucleotide sequence: TGTGCCAGTAGTCTCGACTCAGGGCTCAATCAGCCCCAGCATTTT. This translates into CASSLDSGLNQPQHF.

The rearrangement uses TRBV19 and TRBJ2-1, with 12 bases lining up with TRBD2. The CDR3 is 16 residues long. Germline V gene data show CDR1 as LNHDA and CDR2 as SQIVND (reference sequence). With 5 bases clipped from V and 7 bases from J, the junction kept 9 bases outside the gene matches. The CDR3 here is CASSGSGLAGSNEQFF. The CDR3 nucleotides read TGTGCCAGTAGTGGCTCAGGACTAGCGGGGTCGAATGAGCAGTTCTTC.

This clone showed up just a few times. The chain recombines TRBV6-6 with TRBJ1-2, with 7 bases fitting TRBD1. The V segment lost 0 bases and the J segment 6 bases; nucleotides outside the gene matches: 4. This CDR3 spans 14 amino acids. The germline V gene has CDR1 MNHNY and CDR2 SVGAGI (reference sequence). CDR3 coding DNA: TGTGCCAGCAGTTACTCCCCCGACAGGGATGGCTACACCTTC. Encoded protein: CASSYSPDRDGYTF.

This clone was seen more than once but under ten times. The rearrangement uses TRBV5-3 and TRBJ1-1; 9 bases are shared with TRBD1. TRBV5-3 is an ORF, and what it does is uncertain. The CDR3 runs to 15 residues. V was pared by 4 bases and J by 3 bases, with 7 bases of the junction left unmatched. The CDR3 DNA reads as TGTGCCAGAAGCCCCGGACAGGGGAAGCACACTGAAGCTTTCTTT. It is translated as CARSPGQGKHTEAFF.

The V gene is TRBV6-5, the J gene TRBJ2-7; D perhaps matches TRBD1 (6 bases). The V gene lost 8 bases and the J gene lost 4 bases, with 15 bases spanning the gap. Germline V gives CDR1 MNHEY, CDR2 SVGAGI. The CDR3 has 13 residues. CDR3 loop: CASCKGGYYEQYV. The CDR3 coding sequence is TGTGCCAGCTGCAAAGGGGGTTATTACGAGCAGTACGTC.

The chain couples TRBV27 to TRBJ1-4, with TRBD1 matching 7 bases. The CDR3 consists of 14 residues. CDR1 and CDR2 from the germline V gene are MNHEY and SMNVEV (reference sequence). The junction had 4 bases not matched to a gene; V was cut back by 2 bases and J by 7 bases. The chain's CDR3 is CASSLRGRAEKLFF. In nucleotides, the CDR3 is TGTGCCAGCAGTTTAAGGGGGCGCGCTGAAAAACTGTTTTTT.

This sequence joins TRBV6-6 and TRBJ1-5; perhaps TRBD1 as D (5 bases). Trimming took off 2 bases at V and 4 bases at J, with 9 bases between the two ends. The CDR3 length is 14 residues. The germline V gene encodes CDR1 MNHNY and CDR2 SVGAGI (reference sequence). CDR3 in amino acids: CASSYRGGNQPQHF. The CDR3 DNA reads as TGTGCCAGCAGTTACCGGGGGGGTAATCAGCCCCAGCATTTT.

Note on this clone: The sample has other DNA sequences that encode this CDR3 too. The chain uses TRBV6-5 and TRBJ1-1, with a tentative D call TRBD1 (6 bases). Germline CDR1 and CDR2: MNHEY and SVGAGI. V lost 5 bases and J lost 3, with 13 bases in between. CDR3 size: 14 residues. The CDR3 coding sequence is TGTGCCAGCAGTGAGGACAGAGGGGACACTGAAGCTTTCTTT. Translated, it gives CASSEDRGDTEAFF.

The V and J genes are TRBV6-5 and TRBJ2-5; TRBD2 is a possible D gene (5 bases). Trimming pared 5 bases from V and 3 bases from J, leaving 13 bases between. The CDR3 consists of 14 residues. CDR1 and CDR2 (germline): MNHEY, SVGAGI. The CDR3 here is CASSTRTDKETQYF. The CDR3 DNA reads TGTGCCAGCAGTACGCGGACTGATAAAGAGACCCAGTACTTC.

This clone has only one observation. The V and J genes are TRBV13 and TRBJ2-3, with 7 bases identical to TRBD2. J lost 0 bases, V lost 0 bases, and 6 bases had no gene match. CDR1 is PRHDT and CDR2 is FYEKMQ in the germline V gene (reference sequence). The CDR3 is made up of 17 amino acids. CDR3 DNA: TGTGCCAGCAGCTTAGGGAGCGGGACGGGTAGCACAGATACGCAGTATTTT. The encoded protein is CASSLGSGTGSTDTQYF.

Of note for this clone: The junction departs from germline at one end; a sequencing error may be responsible. The V gene is TRBV7-7, the J gene TRBJ2-2; no firm D call. CDR1 is SSHAT and CDR2 is FNYEAQ in the germline V gene (reference sequence). The CDR3 has 13 residues. The CDR3 DNA reads as TGTGCTAGCAGCTTACGGAACACCGGGGAGCTGTTTTTT. Its protein is CASSLRNTGELFF.

This CDR3 is CASSPLSGGETQYF. Here the CDR3 DNA reads TGTGCCAGCAGTCCCCTCTCGGGGGGAGAGACCCAGTACTTC. The genes are TRBV13 and TRBJ2-5; 7 bases map to TRBD2. This CDR3 has 14 residues. The V gene's germline CDR1 is PRHDT and CDR2 FYEKMQ (reference sequence). V shed 6 bases, J shed 4 bases, and the junction held 8 bases outside the gene matches. Together with reference TRBV13 and TRBJ2-5, the CDR3 gives the full variable domain: AAGVIQSPRHLIKEKRETATLKCYPIPRHDTVYWYQQGPGQDPQFLISFYEKMQSDKGSIPDRFSAQQFSDYHSELNMSSLELGDSALYFCASSPLSGGETQYFGPGTRLLVL.

The genes are TRBV27 and TRBJ2-5, with 12 nucleotides matching TRBD2. Germline CDR1 and CDR2: MNHEY and SMNVEV (reference sequence). The trim removed 10 bases at V and 5 bases at J, leaving 14 bases unmatched. The CDR3 runs 16 residues. As DNA, the CDR3 is TGTGCCACTTCTAGCGGGAGGGCCACGGCTCTGGAGACCCAGTACTTC. This codes for CATSSGRATALETQYF.

The sample holds a few counts of this clone. The J gene is TRBJ2-1, the V gene TRBV15; 8 bases fit TRBD2. CDR3 length: 15 amino acids. J was trimmed by 7 bases and V by 0 bases; bases with no gene match: 5. The germline V gene has CDR1 LNHNV and CDR2 YYDKDF (reference sequence). The CDR3 DNA reads TGTGCCACCAGCAGAGAAGCGGGAGTGGGGAATGAGCAGTTCTTC. Protein sequence: CATSREAGVGNEQFF.

The V gene is TRBV30, the J gene TRBJ2-1; perhaps TRBD2 as D (6 bases). The germline CDR1 and CDR2 sequences are GTSNPN and SVGIG (reference sequence). This CDR3 is 15 amino acids long. Trimming shortened V by 7 bases and J by 0 bases, and 16 bases separated the two germline ends. The CDR3 bases are TGTGCCTTAAGACAACTAGCCCGCTCCTACAATGAGCAGTTCTTC. Residues: CALRQLARSYNEQFF.

CDR3 DNA: TGTGCCAGTTCTAGCGGGAGGGTGACAGATACGCAGTATTTT. Translating gives CASSSGRVTDTQYF. The rearrangement links TRBV27 to TRBJ2-3; 12 bases match TRBD2. Germline V CDR1 and CDR2: MNHEY, SMNVEV (reference sequence). V lost 9 bases to trimming and J lost 3 bases; unmatched junction nucleotides: 4. The CDR3 has 14 amino acids.

The rearrangement links TRBV5-8 to TRBJ1-2; tentatively, D is TRBD1 (6 bases). V was cut by 2 bases and J by 7 bases, with 15 bases left in between. This CDR3 has 14 amino acids. In germline, CDR1 is SGHTS, CDR2 YDEGEE. This CDR3 is CASSFTGFSSGYTF. DNA of the CDR3: TGTGCCAGCAGCTTCACAGGGTTCTCGAGTGGCTACACCTTC.

The chain joins TRBV5-8 to TRBJ1-4, with 7 bases that match TRBD1. The ends lost 4 bases at V and 7 bases at J; junction bases unmatched: 13. CDR3 length equals 16 residues. CDR1 and CDR2 (germline): SGHTS, YDEGEE. The CDR3 protein is CASSLELQGFGEKLFF. The DNA for the CDR3 is TGTGCCAGCAGCCTTGAGTTACAGGGGTTCGGTGAAAAACTGTTTTTT.

With respect to this clone: At the DNA level, this CDR3 is encoded by other sequences in the same sample as well. V and J are TRBV9 and TRBJ1-3, with a tentative D call TRBD1 (6 bases). Trimming removed 4 bases at V and 0 bases at J, with 14 bases between. Per the germline V gene, CDR1 is SGDLS and CDR2 is YYNGEE. The CDR3 is 16 amino acids. Here the CDR3 DNA reads TGTGCCAGCAGCCCTAGACAGGCGAGCTCTGGAAACACCATATATTTT. Amino acid sequence: CASSPRQASSGNTIYF.